This is a list of T cell receptor beta chains from one sample in a study of blood T cell repertoires in COVID-19. Data came from immunoSEQ multiplex PCR; TCRdb stores just in-frame clones and leaves some out. The sample yields about 440,000 clones, roughly 85% seen once. What was sequenced was PBMCs or T cells enriched from blood (not recorded which). These receptors all stem from a woman aged 18 to 35 with acute COVID-19. Both conserved end residues are part of each CDR3. D genes are given only for firm matches. Size is omitted from some rows. Given values are once, few, many or a class for expanded clones.

j_call d_call v_call clone_size cdr3_aa cdr3_nt
TRBJ1-6 - TRBV7-8 - CASSLVQGSSPLHF TGTGCCAGCAGCTTAGTCCAGGGAAGTTCACCCCTCCACTTT
TRBJ2-5 - TRBV7-3 - CASSLTSINQETQYF TGTGCCAGCAGCTTAACTTCTATAAACCAAGAGACCCAGTACTTC
TRBJ2-7 TRBD2 TRBV5-1 - CASSLEAGGYEQYF TGCGCCAGCAGCTTGGAGGCGGGAGGGTACGAGCAGTACTTC
TRBJ2-7 TRBD2 TRBV20-1 - CSASLAGGEQYF TGCAGTGCTAGTCTAGCGGGAGGGGAGCAGTACTTC
TRBJ2-3 - TRBV5-1 - CASSLTAGASTDTQYF TGCGCCAGCAGCTTGACGGCGGGGGCGAGCACAGATACGCAGTATTTT
TRBJ2-1 TRBD2 TRBV7-3 - CASSLLAGAHYNEQFF TGTGCCAGCAGCTTACTAGCGGGGGCCCACTACAATGAGCAGTTCTTC
TRBJ1-5 - TRBV10-3 - CAISEIPDQPQHF TGTGCCATCAGTGAAATCCCGGATCAGCCCCAGCATTTT
TRBJ1-1 - TRBV7-8 once CASSLSRGKNTEAFF TGTGCCAGCAGCTTAAGTCGGGGAAAAAACACTGAAGCTTTCTTT
TRBJ2-7 TRBD1 TRBV6-2/TRBV6-3 - CASSYGTGWEQYF TGTGCCAGCAGTTATGGGACAGGTTGGGAGCAGTACTTC
TRBJ2-3 TRBD2 TRBV5-4 - CASSWGLAEEQTSTDTQYF TGTGCCAGCAGCTGGGGACTAGCGGAAGAACAAACTAGCACAGATACGCAGTATTTT
TRBJ1-2 TRBD1 TRBV7-2 once CASSLDRDRAVGYTF TGTGCCAGCAGCCTGGACCGGGACAGGGCTGTTGGCTACACCTTC
TRBJ1-5 - TRBV10-3 - CAISRQANSNQPQHF TGTGCCATCAGTAGACAGGCGAATAGCAATCAGCCCCAGCATTTT
TRBJ2-3 TRBD2 TRBV3-1/TRBV3-2 - CASSQDVAGGLTDTQYF TGTGCCAGCAGCCAAGATGTTGCGGGGGGGCTCACAGATACGCAGTATTTT
TRBJ2-1 - TRBV24-1 - CATSRLEGEQFF TGTGCCACCTCGCGGCTGGAGGGTGAGCAGTTCTTC
TRBJ1-5 - TRBV28 - CASSLGQGNNQPQHF TGTGCCAGCAGTTTAGGGCAGGGAAACAATCAGCCCCAGCATTTT
TRBJ1-3 - TRBV11-2 - CASSLGAREKGNTIYF TGTGCCAGCAGCTTAGGGGCCCGGGAAAAAGGGAACACCATATATTTT
TRBJ2-7 TRBD1 TRBV6-5 - CASRPNRDREYEQYF TGTGCCAGCAGACCAAACCGGGACAGGGAATACGAGCAGTACTTC
TRBJ1-1 TRBD1 TRBV6-5 - CASSYTWTGSNTEAFF TGTGCCAGCAGTTACACGTGGACAGGGTCGAACACTGAAGCTTTCTTT
TRBJ1-5 - TRBV27 - CASGVREVGNQPQHF TGTGCCAGCGGGGTCAGGGAGGTTGGCAATCAGCCCCAGCATTTT
TRBJ2-3 - TRBV30 - CAWSPAGRTDTQYF TGTGCCTGGAGTCCGGCCGGGAGAACGGACACGCAGTATTTT
TRBJ1-3 - TRBV19 - CASRQDSSGNTIYF TGTGCCAGTAGACAGGACAGCTCTGGAAACACCATATATTTT
TRBJ2-7 TRBD2 TRBV11-2 - CASSAGTISVEQYF TGTGCCAGCAGCGCCGGGACTATCTCCGTCGAGCAGTACTTC
TRBJ2-7 - TRBV6-4 - CASTPEGAAIFEQYF TGTGCCAGCACCCCCGAGGGAGCGGCGATTTTCGAGCAGTACTTC
TRBJ1-1 TRBD1 TRBV27 once CASSDRGRITEAFF TGTGCCAGCAGCGACAGGGGCCGGATCACTGAAGCTTTCTTT
TRBJ1-1 - TRBV14 - CASSRGTFYLNTEAFF TGTGCCAGCAGCCGCGGGACTTTTTACCTCAACACTGAAGCTTTCTTT
TRBJ1-3 - TRBV6-5 - CASSSRRGLSGNTIYF TGTGCCAGCAGTTCCCGACGGGGACTCTCTGGAAACACCATATATTTT
TRBJ2-6 - TRBV6-4 - CASSVQLGANVLTF TGTGCCAGCAGTGTTCAGTTAGGGGCCAACGTCCTGACTTTC
TRBJ1-2 TRBD1 TRBV20-1 - CSASLFMGTGGAEKYNYYGYTF TGCAGTGCTAGTCTCTTTATGGGGACAGGGGGCGCGGAAAAGTACAATTACTATGGCTACACCTTC
TRBJ2-2 - TRBV5-8 - CASSSMTGGRVGELFF TGTGCCAGCAGCTCAATGACAGGCGGCCGAGTCGGGGAGCTGTTTTTT
TRBJ1-4 - TRBV15 - CATSRGRGLSEKLFF TGTGCCACCAGCAGAGGACGAGGTCTAAGTGAAAAACTGTTTTTT
TRBJ2-1 - TRBV5-5 - CASIHTGTNNEQFF TGTGCCAGCATCCATACGGGAACCAACAATGAGCAGTTCTTC
TRBJ2-3 - TRBV4-1 - CASSQVGQGLTDTQYF TGCGCCAGCAGCCAAGTCGGCCAGGGTCTAACAGATACGCAGTATTTT
TRBJ1-4 - TRBV27 - CASSRGQFDKKLFF TGTGCCAGCAGTAGGGGACAATTCGATAAAAAACTGTTTTTT
TRBJ1-2 - TRBV14 - CASSQDRHNGYTF TGTGCCAGCAGCCAAGATAGACACAATGGCTACACCTTC
TRBJ2-7 TRBD1 TRBV27 - CASSTHDRGAYEQYF TGTGCCAGCAGTACCCACGACAGGGGGGCCTACGAGCAGTACTTC
TRBJ1-2 TRBD1 TRBV7-9 - CASSGQGIYGYTF TGTGCCAGCAGCGGACAGGGCATCTATGGCTACACCTTC
TRBJ2-1 TRBD2 TRBV4-2 - CASSQESAGGLLSYNEQFF TGTGCCAGCAGCCAAGAATCAGCGGGAGGACTACTTTCCTACAATGAGCAGTTCTTC
TRBJ2-2 - TRBV7-8 - CASSRSGSPPGTGELFF TGTGCCAGCAGTCGGTCCGGGTCTCCACCGGGGACCGGGGAGCTGTTTTTT
TRBJ1-2 TRBD1 TRBV6-5 - CASSYAGQARNGYTF TGTGCCAGCAGTTACGCGGGACAGGCTAGGAATGGCTACACCTTC
TRBJ2-7 TRBD2 TRBV4-3 - CASSQGPLSGGGIYEQYF TGCGCCAGCAGCCAGGGCCCACTCAGCGGGGGGGGAATCTACGAGCAGTACTTC
TRBJ2-3 TRBD2 TRBV19 - CASSTRSGGVLYTQYF TGTGCCAGTAGTACCAGGAGCGGGGGGGTGCTGTATACGCAGTATTTT
TRBJ2-7 TRBD1 TRBV6-2/TRBV6-3 - CASSYRGGHEQYF TGTGCCAGCAGTTACCGAGGGGGCCACGAGCAGTACTTC
TRBJ1-6 - TRBV28 - CATLAVSDFSPLHF TGTGCCACCCTCGCCGTTTCAGATTTTTCACCCCTCCACTTT